Included here is one T cell receptor beta chain sequence, with context. CDR1 is SGHDT, CDR2 YYEEEE, per germline. The germline V and J ends were trimmed by 0 bases and 4 bases, with 13 bases remaining between them. The CDR3 totals 15 residues. This sample is drawn from a study of shared clonotypes between healthy human individuals. Profiled with immunoSEQ multiplex PCR; TCRdb holds only in-frame clones, not every one. This table has 980,000 or so clones, 70% to 85% appearing once. The TCR comes from a young man in good health. The sample consisted of memory CD4+ T cells sorted from blood. Subset of the sample: CD45RA-negative fraction. The gene calls are TRBV5-6 and TRBJ1-2; unclear D gene. In DNA, the CDR3 is TGTGCCAGCAGCTTGGGACCGGAAGGTACCTATGGCTACACCTTC. This translates into CASSLGPEGTYGYTF.